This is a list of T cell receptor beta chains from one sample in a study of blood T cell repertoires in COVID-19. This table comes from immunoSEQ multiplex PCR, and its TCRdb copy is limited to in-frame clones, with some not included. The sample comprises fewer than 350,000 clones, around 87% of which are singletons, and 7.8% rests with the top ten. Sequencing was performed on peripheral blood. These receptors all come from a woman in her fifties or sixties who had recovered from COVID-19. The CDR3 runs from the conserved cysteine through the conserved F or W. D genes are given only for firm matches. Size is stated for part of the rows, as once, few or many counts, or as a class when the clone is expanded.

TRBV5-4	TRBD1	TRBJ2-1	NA	CASSHRTGGVWNEQFF	TGTGCCAGCAGCCACCGGACAGGGGGCGTATGGAATGAGCAGTTCTTC
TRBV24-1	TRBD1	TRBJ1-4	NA	CATSDPDRVGCEKLFF	TGTGCCACCAGTGATCCGGACAGGGTGGGTTGTGAAAAACTGTTTTTT
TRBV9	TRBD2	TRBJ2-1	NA	CASSVGRAGGFNEQFF	TGTGCCAGCAGCGTAGGGCGAGCGGGAGGTTTCAATGAGCAGTTCTTC
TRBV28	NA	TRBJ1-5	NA	CASTGPGEAQHF	TGTGCCAGCACGGGACCGGGGGAAGCCCAGCATTTT
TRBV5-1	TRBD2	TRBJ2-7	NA	CASSLTGLAGEQYF	TGCGCCAGCAGCTTGACTGGGCTAGCGGGCGAGCAGTACTTC
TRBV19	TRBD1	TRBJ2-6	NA	CASRKGTAGANVLTF	TGTGCCAGTAGAAAAGGGACAGCTGGGGCCAACGTCCTGACTTTC
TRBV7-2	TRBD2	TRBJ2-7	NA	CASSLTSGGYEQYF	TGTGCCAGCAGCCTTACTAGCGGGGGCTACGAGCAGTACTTC
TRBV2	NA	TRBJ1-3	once	CASSAGQTRSGNTIYF	TGTGCCAGCAGTGCAGGACAGACTCGCTCTGGAAACACCATATATTTT
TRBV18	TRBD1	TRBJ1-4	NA	CASSPDREKLFF	TGTGCCAGCTCACCGGACAGGGAAAAACTGTTTTTT
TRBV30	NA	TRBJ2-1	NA	CAWSQEEEQFF	TGTGCCTGGAGTCAGGAGGAGGAGCAGTTCTTC
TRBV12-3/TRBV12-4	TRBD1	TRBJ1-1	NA	CASSWTGLTEAFF	TGTGCCAGCAGTTGGACAGGGTTGACTGAAGCTTTCTTT
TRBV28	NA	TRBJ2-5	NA	CASSLGREETQYF	TGTGCCAGCAGTTTGGGCAGAGAAGAGACCCAGTACTTC
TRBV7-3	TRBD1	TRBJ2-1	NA	CASSSGGGISYNEQFF	TGTGCCAGCAGCTCAGGGGGCGGGATCTCCTACAATGAGCAGTTCTTC
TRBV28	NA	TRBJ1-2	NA	CASSFHQGGLLVGYTF	TGTGCCAGCAGTTTTCACCAGGGTGGGTTGTTAGTTGGCTACACCTTC
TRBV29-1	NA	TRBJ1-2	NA	CSVDRGRYGYTF	TGCAGCGTTGATCGAGGAAGATATGGCTACACCTTC
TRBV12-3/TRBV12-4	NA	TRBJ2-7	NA	CASSLGQPYEQYF	TGTGCCAGCAGTTTGGGGCAGCCATACGAGCAGTACTTC
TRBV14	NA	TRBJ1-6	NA	CASSQAAGLNSPLHF	TGTGCCAGCAGCCAAGCTGCAGGGCTAAATTCACCCCTCCACTTT
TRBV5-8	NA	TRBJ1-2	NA	CASSLSRVFNYGYTF	TGTGCCAGCAGCTTATCTCGGGTGTTTAACTATGGCTACACCTTC
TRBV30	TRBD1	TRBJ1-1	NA	CAGWDRGRVLAFF	TGTGCCGGATGGGACAGGGGAAGGGTTTTGGCTTTCTTT
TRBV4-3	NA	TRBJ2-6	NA	CASSQTVFSGANVLTF	TGCGCCAGCAGCCAAACAGTCTTCTCTGGGGCCAACGTCCTGACTTTC
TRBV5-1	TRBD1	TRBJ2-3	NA	CASSVGQGGTDTQYF	TGCGCCAGCAGCGTCGGACAGGGAGGCACAGATACGCAGTATTTT
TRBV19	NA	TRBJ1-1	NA	CATSRGLKAFF	TGTGCCACCTCCCGGGGTCTGAAAGCTTTCTTT
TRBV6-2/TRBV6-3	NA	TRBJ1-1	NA	CASSRLRNTEAFF	TGTGCCAGCAGTAGACTGAGGAACACTGAAGCTTTCTTT
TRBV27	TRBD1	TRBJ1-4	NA	CASGGQGVNEKLFF	TGTGCCAGCGGGGGTCAGGGGGTGAATGAAAAACTGTTTTTT
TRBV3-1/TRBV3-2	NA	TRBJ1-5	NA	CASSQEGAGVQPQHF	TGTGCCAGCAGCCAAGAGGGGGCAGGGGTCCAGCCCCAGCATTTT
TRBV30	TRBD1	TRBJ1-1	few	CAWRKPGGRTEAFF	TGTGCCTGGAGAAAACCAGGGGGTAGGACTGAAGCTTTCTTT
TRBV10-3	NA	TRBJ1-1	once	CAIRLQRNTEAFF	TGTGCCATCAGGTTACAGAGGAACACTGAAGCTTTCTTT
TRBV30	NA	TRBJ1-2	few	CAWSGVFYGYTF	TGTGCCTGGTCCGGGGTATTCTATGGCTACACCTTC
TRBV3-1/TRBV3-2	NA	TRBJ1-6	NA	CASSQATGSFGSPLHF	TGTGCCAGCAGCCAAGCTACAGGGTCGTTTGGTTCACCCCTCCACTTT
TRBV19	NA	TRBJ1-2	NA	CASSIDPEGGYTF	TGTGCCAGTAGTATAGATCCTGAGGGAGGCTACACCTTC
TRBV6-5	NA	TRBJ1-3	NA	CASSYRGTIYF	TGTGCCAGCAGTTATCGGGGGACCATATATTTT
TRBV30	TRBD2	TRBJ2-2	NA	CAWSVLSGRAGELFF	TGTGCCTGGAGTGTACTTAGCGGGAGGGCCGGGGAGCTGTTTTTT
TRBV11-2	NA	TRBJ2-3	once	CASSLASTDTQYF	TGTGCCAGCAGCTTAGCGAGCACAGATACGCAGTATTTT
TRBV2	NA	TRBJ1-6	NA	CASSELEKYNSPLHF	TGTGCCAGCAGTGAGCTCGAGAAATATAATTCACCCCTCCACTTT
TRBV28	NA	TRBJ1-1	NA	CASRPGNSRTEAFF	TGTGCCAGCAGACCGGGGAATTCGAGGACTGAAGCTTTCTTT
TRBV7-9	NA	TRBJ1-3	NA	CASSFGPSSGNTIYF	TGTGCCAGCAGCTTCGGCCCTAGCTCTGGAAACACCATATATTTT
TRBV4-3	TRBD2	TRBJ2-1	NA	CASSKGPSGMGRGYNEQFF	TGCGCCAGCAGCAAAGGGCCTAGCGGGATGGGTCGCGGCTACAATGAGCAGTTCTTC
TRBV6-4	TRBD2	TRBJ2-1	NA	CASSDSTSGSSQFF	TGTGCCAGCAGTGACTCGACTAGCGGGAGTAGTCAGTTCTTC
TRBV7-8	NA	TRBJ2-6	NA	CASSLALSGANVLTF	TGTGCCAGCAGCTTAGCCCTTTCGGGGGCCAACGTCCTGACTTTC
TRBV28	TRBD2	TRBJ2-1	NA	CASTPLAVRGQFF	TGTGCCAGCACGCCACTAGCGGTAAGGGGGCAGTTCTTC
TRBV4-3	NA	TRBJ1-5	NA	CASSRQTGNNQPQHF	TGCGCCAGCAGCCGCCAAACAGGGAACAATCAGCCCCAGCATTTT
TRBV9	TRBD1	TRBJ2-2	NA	CASSLQPGQGVTGELFF	TGTGCCAGCAGCCTACAACCGGGACAGGGTGTAACCGGGGAGCTGTTTTTT
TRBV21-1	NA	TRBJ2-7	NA	CASSKAQRGAHEQYF	TGTGCCAGCAGCAAAGCACAGCGGGGGGCTCACGAGCAGTACTTC
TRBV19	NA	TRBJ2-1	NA	CASSIIPGRRGNEQFF	TGTGCCAGTAGTATAATTCCGGGGCGGAGGGGCAATGAGCAGTTCTTC
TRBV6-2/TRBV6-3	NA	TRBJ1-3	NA	CASSYSDTGTGGNTIYF	TGTGCCAGCAGTTACTCGGATACCGGGACTGGAGGAAACACCATATATTTT
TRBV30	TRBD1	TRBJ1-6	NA	CAWAGTGDSPLHF	TGTGCCTGGGCCGGGACAGGGGATTCACCCCTCCACTTT
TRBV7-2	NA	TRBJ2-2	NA	CASSPNRVELFF	TGTGCCAGCAGCCCCAACAGGGTGGAGCTGTTTTTT
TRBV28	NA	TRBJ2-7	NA	CASSFSGFDSYEQYF	TGTGCCAGCAGTTTTTCAGGGTTTGACTCATACGAGCAGTACTTC
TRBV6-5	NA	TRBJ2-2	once	CASSRQFPGELFF	TGTGCCAGCAGTCGACAGTTTCCCGGGGAGCTGTTTTTT
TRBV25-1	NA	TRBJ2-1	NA	CASAGSSSYNEQFF	TGTGCCAGCGCAGGGTCTAGCTCCTACAATGAGCAGTTCTTC
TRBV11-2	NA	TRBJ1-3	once	CASSYETGFSGNTIYF	TGTGCCAGCAGCTATGAAACGGGGTTCTCTGGAAACACCATATATTTT
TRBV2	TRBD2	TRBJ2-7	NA	CASSVGLAGTYEQYF	TGTGCCAGCAGTGTCGGACTAGCGGGGACCTACGAGCAGTACTTC
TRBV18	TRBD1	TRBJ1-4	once	CASSPTPGQSEKLFF	TGTGCCAGCTCACCAACGCCGGGACAGTCGGAAAAACTGTTTTTT
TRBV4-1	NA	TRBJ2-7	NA	CASSQVPGDSYEQYF	TGCGCCAGCAGCCAAGTACCCGGGGATTCCTACGAGCAGTACTTC
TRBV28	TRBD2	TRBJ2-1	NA	CASRVAGPSYNEQFF	TGTGCCAGCAGGGTAGCGGGGCCTTCCTACAATGAGCAGTTCTTC